This T cell receptor beta chain was sequenced in a study of T cells in Graves' hyperthyroidism and ophthalmopathy. Regarding the study as a whole: Appearing also in blood were most of the thyroid clonotypes expanded above 0.001. The model's output predicted ophthalmopathy at a median of roughly 6.9 months prior to onset.

This clonotype came up many times. The target antigen is unknown. Researchers amplified the TCR beta CDR3 regions from RNA transcripts. The TCR CDR3 was amplified in a first-round RT-PCR using the HTBI primer set. TCRdb fed the multiplex PCR reads into MiXCR, producing one record per CDR3 protein. The sample lists over 500,000 distinct CDR3 sequences, about 15% occurring once. The sequence came from a woman aged 40 to 49 with Graves' hyperthyroidism. Sequencing was done on a sample of blood.

The CDR3 protein is CSALGLALYNEQFF. The CDR3 DNA sequence: TGCAGTGCCCTTGGACTAGCGCTATACAATGAGCAGTTCTTC. J is TRBJ2-1 and V is TRBV20-1; 9 nucleotides match TRBD2. CDR1 and CDR2 from the germline V gene are DFQATT and SNEGSKA (reference sequence). J gave up 4 bases and V 6 bases, and 7 bases lay outside the gene matches. CDR3 length: 14 amino acids.